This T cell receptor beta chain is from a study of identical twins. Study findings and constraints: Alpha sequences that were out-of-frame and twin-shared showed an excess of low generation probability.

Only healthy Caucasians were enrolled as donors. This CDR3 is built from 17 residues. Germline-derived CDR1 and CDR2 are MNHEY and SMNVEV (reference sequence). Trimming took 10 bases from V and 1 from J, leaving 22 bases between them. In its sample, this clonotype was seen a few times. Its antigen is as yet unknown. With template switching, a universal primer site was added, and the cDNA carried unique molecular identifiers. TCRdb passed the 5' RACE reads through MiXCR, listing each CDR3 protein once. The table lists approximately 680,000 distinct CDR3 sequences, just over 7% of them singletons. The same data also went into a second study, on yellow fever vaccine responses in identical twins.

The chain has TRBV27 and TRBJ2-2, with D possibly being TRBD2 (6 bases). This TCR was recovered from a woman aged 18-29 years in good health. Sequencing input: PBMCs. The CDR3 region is CATGFEGRTVNTGELFF. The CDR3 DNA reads TGTGCCACCGGATTTGAAGGGAGGACGGTGAACACCGGGGAGCTGTTTTTT.